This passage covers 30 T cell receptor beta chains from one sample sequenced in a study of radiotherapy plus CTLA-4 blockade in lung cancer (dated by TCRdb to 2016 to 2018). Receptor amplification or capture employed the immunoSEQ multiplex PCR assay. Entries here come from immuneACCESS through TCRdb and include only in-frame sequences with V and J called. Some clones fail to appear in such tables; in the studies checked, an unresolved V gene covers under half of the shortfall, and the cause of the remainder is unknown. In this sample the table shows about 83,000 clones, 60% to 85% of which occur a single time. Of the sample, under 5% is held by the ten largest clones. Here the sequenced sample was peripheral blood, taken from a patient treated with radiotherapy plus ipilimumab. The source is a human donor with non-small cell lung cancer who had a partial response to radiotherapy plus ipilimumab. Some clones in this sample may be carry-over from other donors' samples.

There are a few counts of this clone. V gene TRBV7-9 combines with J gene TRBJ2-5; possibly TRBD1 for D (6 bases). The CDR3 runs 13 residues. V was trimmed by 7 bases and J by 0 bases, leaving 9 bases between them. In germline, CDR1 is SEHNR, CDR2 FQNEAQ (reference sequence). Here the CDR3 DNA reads TGTGCCAGCACCCAGGGGTACCAAGAGACCCAGTACTTC. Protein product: CASTQGYQETQYF.

The CDR3 nucleotides read TGTGCCAGCAGCTTAGACAGCGGGGGATACAATGAGCAGTTCTTC. Protein sequence: CASSLDSGGYNEQFF. The chain recombines TRBV7-3 with TRBJ2-1; 8 bases match TRBD2. The CDR3 consists of 15 residues. CDR1 is SGHTA and CDR2 is FQGTGA in the germline V gene. Trimming at V came to 2 bases and at J to 4 bases, leaving 4 bases not matched to a gene.

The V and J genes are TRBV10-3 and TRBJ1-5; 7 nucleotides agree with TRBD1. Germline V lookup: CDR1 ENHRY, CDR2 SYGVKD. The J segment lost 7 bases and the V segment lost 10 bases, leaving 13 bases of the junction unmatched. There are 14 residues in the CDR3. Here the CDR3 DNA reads TGTGCCACAAAGGAAACAGGGGACTGGCAGCCCCAGCATTTT. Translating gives CATKETGDWQPQHF.

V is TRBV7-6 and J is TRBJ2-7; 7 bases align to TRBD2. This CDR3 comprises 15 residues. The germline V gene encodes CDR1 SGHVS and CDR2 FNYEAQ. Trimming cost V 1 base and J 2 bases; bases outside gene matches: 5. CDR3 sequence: CASSLGGGSTYEQYF. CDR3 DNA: TGTGCCAGCAGCTTAGGGGGGGGGTCTACCTACGAGCAGTACTTC.

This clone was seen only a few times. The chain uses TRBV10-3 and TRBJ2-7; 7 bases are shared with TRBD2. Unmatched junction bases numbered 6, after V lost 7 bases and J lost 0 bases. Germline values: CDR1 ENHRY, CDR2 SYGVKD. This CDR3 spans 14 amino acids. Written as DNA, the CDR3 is TGTGCCATCATGGGGCTAGCGGACTCCTACGAGCAGTACTTC. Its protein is CAIMGLADSYEQYF.

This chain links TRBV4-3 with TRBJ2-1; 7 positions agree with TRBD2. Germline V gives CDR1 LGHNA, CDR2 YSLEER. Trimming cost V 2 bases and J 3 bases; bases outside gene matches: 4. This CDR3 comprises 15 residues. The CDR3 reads CASSQNGEGYNEQFF. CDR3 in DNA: TGCGCCAGCAGCCAAAATGGGGAGGGCTACAATGAGCAGTTCTTC.

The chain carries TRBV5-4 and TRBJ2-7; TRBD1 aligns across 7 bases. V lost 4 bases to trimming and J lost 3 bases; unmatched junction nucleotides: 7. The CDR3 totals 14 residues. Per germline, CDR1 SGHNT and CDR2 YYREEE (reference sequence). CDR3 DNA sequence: TGTGCCAGCAGCGTGGGACAGAAAGTCTACGAGCAGTACTTC. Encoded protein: CASSVGQKVYEQYF.

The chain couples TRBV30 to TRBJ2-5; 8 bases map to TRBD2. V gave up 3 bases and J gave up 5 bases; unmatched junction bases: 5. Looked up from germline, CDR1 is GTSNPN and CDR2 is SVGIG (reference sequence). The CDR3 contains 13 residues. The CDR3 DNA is TGTGCCTGGAGCCGGGGGGGGGATGAGACCCAGTACTTC. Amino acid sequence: CAWSRGGDETQYF.

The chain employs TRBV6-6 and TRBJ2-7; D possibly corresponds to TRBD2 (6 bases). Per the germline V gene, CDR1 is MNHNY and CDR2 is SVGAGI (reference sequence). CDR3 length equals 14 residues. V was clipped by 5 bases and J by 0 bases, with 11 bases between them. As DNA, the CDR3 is TGTGCCAGCAGTGGGGACTCGAGCTCCTACGAGCAGTACTTC. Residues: CASSGDSSSYEQYF.

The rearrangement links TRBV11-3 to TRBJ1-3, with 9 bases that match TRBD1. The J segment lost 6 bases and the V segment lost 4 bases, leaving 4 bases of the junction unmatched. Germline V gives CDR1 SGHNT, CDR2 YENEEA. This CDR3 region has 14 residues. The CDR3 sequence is CASSSRQGENTIYF. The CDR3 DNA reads TGTGCCAGCAGCTCGCGACAGGGGGAAAACACCATATATTTT. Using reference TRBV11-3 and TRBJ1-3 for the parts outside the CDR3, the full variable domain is EAGVVQSPRYKIIEKKQPVAFWCNPISGHNTLYWYLQNLGQGPELLIRYENEEAVDDSQLPKDRFSAERLKGVDSTLKIQPAELGDSAVYLCASSSRQGENTIYFGEGSWLTVV.

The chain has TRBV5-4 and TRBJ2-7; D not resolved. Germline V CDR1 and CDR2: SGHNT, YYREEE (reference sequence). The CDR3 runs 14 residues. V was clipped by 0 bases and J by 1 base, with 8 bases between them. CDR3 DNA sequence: TGTGCCAGCAGCTTGGAGCAGGAATCCTACGAGCAGTACTTC. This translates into CASSLEQESYEQYF.

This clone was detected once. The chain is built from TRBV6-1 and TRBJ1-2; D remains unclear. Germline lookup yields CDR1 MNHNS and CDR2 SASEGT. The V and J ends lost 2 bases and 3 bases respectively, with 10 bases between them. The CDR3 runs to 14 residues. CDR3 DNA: TGTGCCAGCAGTGAATACCCGGGGTACTATGGCTACACCTTC. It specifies CASSEYPGYYGYTF.

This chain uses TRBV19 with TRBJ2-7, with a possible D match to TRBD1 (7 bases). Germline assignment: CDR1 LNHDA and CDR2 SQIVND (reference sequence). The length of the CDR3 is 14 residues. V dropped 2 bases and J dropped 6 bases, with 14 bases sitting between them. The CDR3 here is CASSITGEVVEQYF. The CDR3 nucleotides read TGTGCCAGTAGTATAACAGGGGAGGTAGTCGAGCAGTACTTC.

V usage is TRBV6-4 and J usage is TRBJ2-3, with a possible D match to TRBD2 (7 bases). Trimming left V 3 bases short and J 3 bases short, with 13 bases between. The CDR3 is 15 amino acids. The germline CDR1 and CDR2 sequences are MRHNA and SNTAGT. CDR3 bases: TGTGCCAGCAGTGAGGGGGGGGGCCTGACAGATACGCAGTATTTT. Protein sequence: CASSEGGGLTDTQYF.

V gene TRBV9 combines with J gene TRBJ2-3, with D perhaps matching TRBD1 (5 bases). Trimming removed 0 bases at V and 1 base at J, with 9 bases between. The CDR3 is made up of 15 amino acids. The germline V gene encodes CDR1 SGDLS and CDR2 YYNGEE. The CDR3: CASSVDVQGTDTQYF. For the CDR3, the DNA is TGTGCCAGCAGCGTAGATGTACAGGGCACAGATACGCAGTATTTT.

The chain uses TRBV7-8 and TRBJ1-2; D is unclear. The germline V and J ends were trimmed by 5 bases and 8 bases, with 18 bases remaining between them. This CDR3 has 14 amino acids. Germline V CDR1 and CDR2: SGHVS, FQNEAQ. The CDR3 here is CASSPTTVGGGYTF. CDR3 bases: TGTGCCAGCAGCCCGACGACGGTGGGAGGCGGCTACACCTTC.

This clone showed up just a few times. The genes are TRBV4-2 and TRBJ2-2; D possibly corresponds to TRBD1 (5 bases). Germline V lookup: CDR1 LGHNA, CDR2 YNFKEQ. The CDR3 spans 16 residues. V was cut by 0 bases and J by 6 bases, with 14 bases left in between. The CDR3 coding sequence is TGTGCCAGCAGCCAAGATTTCTCCCAGGGTGCCGGGGAGCTGTTTTTT. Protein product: CASSQDFSQGAGELFF.

CDR3 in amino acids: CASSRPGQGIYGYTF. For the CDR3, the DNA is TGTGCCAGCAGTCGACCGGGACAGGGCATATATGGCTACACCTTC. The genes are TRBV28 and TRBJ1-2; 9 positions match TRBD1. Germline CDR1 and CDR2: MDHEN and SYDVKM. J was trimmed by 5 bases and V by 5 bases; bases with no gene match: 9. The CDR3 length is 15 residues.

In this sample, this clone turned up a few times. Written as DNA, the CDR3 is TGTGCCAGCAGTCTCGGGACAGGGTATGAGCAGTTCTTC. The encoded protein is CASSLGTGYEQFF. The chain links TRBV28 to TRBJ2-1, with TRBD1 matching over 9 bases. CDR3 length: 13 amino acids. V was clipped by 5 bases and J by 8 bases; unmatched bases: 4. Germline CDR1 reads MDHEN; CDR2 reads SYDVKM. Together with reference TRBV28 and TRBJ2-1, the CDR3 gives the full variable domain: DVKVTQSSRYLVKRTGEKVFLECVQDMDHENMFWYRQDPGLGLRLIYFSYDVKMKEKGDIPEGYSVSREKKERFSLILESASTNQTSMYLCASSLGTGYEQFFGPGTRLTVL.

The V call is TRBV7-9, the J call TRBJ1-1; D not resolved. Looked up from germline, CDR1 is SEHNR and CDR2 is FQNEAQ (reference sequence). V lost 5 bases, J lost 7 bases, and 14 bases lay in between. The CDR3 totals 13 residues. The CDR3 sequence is CASSLESGIEAFF. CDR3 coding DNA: TGTGCCAGCAGCCTAGAGTCGGGGATTGAAGCTTTCTTT.

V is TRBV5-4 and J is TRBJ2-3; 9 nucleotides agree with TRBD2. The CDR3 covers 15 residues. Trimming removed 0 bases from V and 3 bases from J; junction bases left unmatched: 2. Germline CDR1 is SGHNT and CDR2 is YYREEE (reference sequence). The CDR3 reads CASSLDLAGTDTQYF. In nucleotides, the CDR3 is TGTGCCAGCAGCTTGGACCTAGCGGGGACAGATACGCAGTATTTT.

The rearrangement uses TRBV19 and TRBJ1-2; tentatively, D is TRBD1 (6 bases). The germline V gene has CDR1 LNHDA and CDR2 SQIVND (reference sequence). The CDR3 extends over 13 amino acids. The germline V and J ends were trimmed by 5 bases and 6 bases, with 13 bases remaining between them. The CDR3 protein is CASSSTGDDGYTF. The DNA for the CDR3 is TGTGCCAGTAGTTCGACAGGAGATGATGGCTACACCTTC.

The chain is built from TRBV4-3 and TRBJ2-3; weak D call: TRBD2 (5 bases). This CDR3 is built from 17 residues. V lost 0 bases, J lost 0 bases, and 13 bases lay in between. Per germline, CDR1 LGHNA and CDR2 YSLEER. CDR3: CASSQDRSGASTDTQYF. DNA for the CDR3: TGCGCCAGCAGCCAAGATCGGAGCGGAGCTAGCACAGATACGCAGTATTTT.

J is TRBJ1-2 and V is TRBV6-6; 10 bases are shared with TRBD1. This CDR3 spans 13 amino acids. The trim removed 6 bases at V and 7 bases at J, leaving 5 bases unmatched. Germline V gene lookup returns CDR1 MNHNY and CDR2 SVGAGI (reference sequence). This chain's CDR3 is CASRTDRGSGYTF. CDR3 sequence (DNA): TGTGCCAGCAGAACGGACAGGGGGAGTGGCTACACCTTC.

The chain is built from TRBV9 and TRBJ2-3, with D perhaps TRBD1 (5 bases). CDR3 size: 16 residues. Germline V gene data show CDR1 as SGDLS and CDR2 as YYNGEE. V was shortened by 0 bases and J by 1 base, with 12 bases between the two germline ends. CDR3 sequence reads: CASSVGRQGRTDTQYF. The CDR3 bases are TGTGCCAGCAGCGTAGGTCGGCAGGGCCGCACAGATACGCAGTATTTT.

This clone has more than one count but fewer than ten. The CDR3, as DNA: TGTGCCAGCAGCTTAGACGGGCGGGGCTTCAATGAGCAGTTCTTC. The encoded protein is CASSLDGRGFNEQFF. The rearrangement joins TRBV11-3 to TRBJ2-1, with D perhaps TRBD2 (6 bases). The CDR3 runs 15 residues. Germline V CDR1 and CDR2: SGHNT, YENEEA. Trimming shortened V by 0 bases and J by 6 bases, and 12 bases separated the two germline ends.

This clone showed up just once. The CDR3 reads CASSLEDRSSTDTQYF. The CDR3 bases are TGCGCCAGCAGCCTTGAGGACAGGAGCTCCACAGATACGCAGTATTTT. The V call is TRBV5-1, the J call TRBJ2-3, with TRBD1 matching 7 bases. The V segment lost 4 bases and the J segment 2 bases; nucleotides outside the gene matches: 10. This CDR3 is built from 16 residues. Germline CDR1 and CDR2: SGHRS and YFSETQ.

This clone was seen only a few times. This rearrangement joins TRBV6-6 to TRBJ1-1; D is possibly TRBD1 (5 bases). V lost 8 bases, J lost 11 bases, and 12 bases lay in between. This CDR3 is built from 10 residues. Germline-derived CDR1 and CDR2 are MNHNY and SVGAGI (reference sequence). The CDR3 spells CASAQERAFF. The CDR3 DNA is TGTGCCAGCGCACAGGAAAGGGCTTTCTTT.

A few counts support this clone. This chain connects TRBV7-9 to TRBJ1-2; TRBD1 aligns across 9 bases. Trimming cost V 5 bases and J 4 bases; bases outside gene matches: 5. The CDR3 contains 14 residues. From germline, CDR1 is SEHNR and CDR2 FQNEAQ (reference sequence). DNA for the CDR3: TGTGCCAGCAGCCCGGACAGGGGATCCTATGGCTACACCTTC. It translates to CASSPDRGSYGYTF.

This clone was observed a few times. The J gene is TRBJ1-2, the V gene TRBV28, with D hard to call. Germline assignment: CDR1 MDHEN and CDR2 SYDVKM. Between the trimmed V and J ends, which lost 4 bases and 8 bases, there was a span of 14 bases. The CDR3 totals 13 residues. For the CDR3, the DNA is TGTGCCAGCAGTTCACGAGCCTTAGCGGGCTACACCTTC. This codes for CASSSRALAGYTF.